Listed below are T cell receptor beta chains from one sample, sequenced in a study of blood T cell repertoires in COVID-19. Measured with immunoSEQ multiplex PCR; TCRdb has only the in-frame clones, and not every one. The table lists 120,000 or so clones, around 85% of them singletons. Sequenced material: peripheral blood. These receptors were taken from a man between 45 and 60 years old with acute or convalescent COVID-19. Each CDR3 is given with its conserved first and last residue. D genes are given only for firm matches. Some rows mark clone size as missing; the rest say once, few, many or name a class of expanded clone.

j_call,v_call,clone_size,d_call,cdr3_nt,cdr3_aa
TRBJ2-3,TRBV11-3,NA,NA,TGTGCCAGCAGCCCGAGCACCACCAGCACAGATACGCAGTATTTT,CASSPSTTSTDTQYF
TRBJ1-6,TRBV6-6,NA,TRBD1,TGTGCCAGCAGTTACCCCCCGGACAGGAGGAATTCACCCCTCCACTTT,CASSYPPDRRNSPLHF
TRBJ2-1,TRBV5-1,NA,TRBD2,TGCGCCAGCAGCAAGACTAGCGGGGGGGCTGATTACAATGAGCAGTTCTTC,CASSKTSGGADYNEQFF
TRBJ2-5,TRBV9,NA,TRBD2,TGTGCCAGCAGCGTGACGGGAGGTGGAGAGACCCAGTACTTC,CASSVTGGGETQYF
TRBJ2-4,TRBV5-1,few,NA,TGCGCCAGCAGGGTTTCGAGTCTTCGGGTTCCAGCCAAAAACATTCAGTACTTC,CASRVSSLRVPAKNIQYF
TRBJ1-5,TRBV18,NA,NA,TGTGCCAGCTCACCAGCGGAGGGGTTCAATCAGCCCCAGCATTTT,CASSPAEGFNQPQHF
TRBJ2-7,TRBV7-9,NA,NA,TGTGCCAGCAGCTTAGGGCTTAGGCAGGCCTACGAGCAGTACTTC,CASSLGLRQAYEQYF
TRBJ1-2,TRBV2,NA,TRBD1,TGTGCCAGCAGTGGACAGGGGAACTATGGCTACACCTTC,CASSGQGNYGYTF
TRBJ1-4,TRBV7-9,NA,NA,TGTGCCAGCAGCTTGGGGCGAGAGAGGGAAAAACTGTTTTTT,CASSLGREREKLFF
TRBJ1-5,TRBV19,few,TRBD1,TGTGCCAGTAGTACCACCGGGACAGGGTTCAATCAGCCCCAGCATTTT,CASSTTGTGFNQPQHF
TRBJ2-5,TRBV27,NA,NA,TGTGCCAGCAGTTTCGGGACTTGGGAGACCCAGTACTTC,CASSFGTWETQYF